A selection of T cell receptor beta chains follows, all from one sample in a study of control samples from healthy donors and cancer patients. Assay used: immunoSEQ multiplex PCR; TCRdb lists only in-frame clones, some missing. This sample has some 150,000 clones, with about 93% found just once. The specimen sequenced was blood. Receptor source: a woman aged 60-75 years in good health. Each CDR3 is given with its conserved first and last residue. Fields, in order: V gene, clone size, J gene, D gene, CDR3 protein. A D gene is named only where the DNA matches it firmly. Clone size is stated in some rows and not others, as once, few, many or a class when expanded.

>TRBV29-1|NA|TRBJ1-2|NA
CSVEDQEVQLSF
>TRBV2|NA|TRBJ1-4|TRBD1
CASSPGTGGSWDEKLFF
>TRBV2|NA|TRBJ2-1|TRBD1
CASNRRGRNEQFF
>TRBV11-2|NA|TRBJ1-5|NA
CASSLGVRGISNQPQHF
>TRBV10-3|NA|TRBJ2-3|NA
CAIRDGSGTADTQYF
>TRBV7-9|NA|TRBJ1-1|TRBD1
CASSLVTRGHTEAFF
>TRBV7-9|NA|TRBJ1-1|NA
CASSLLGAGAFF
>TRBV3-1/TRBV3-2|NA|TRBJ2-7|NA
CASSQVVGYEQYF
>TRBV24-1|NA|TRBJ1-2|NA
CATSDTGRGRDYGYTF
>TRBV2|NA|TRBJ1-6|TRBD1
CASSAERTGAPSPLHF
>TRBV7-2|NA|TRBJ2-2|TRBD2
CASSTTSGVAGELFF
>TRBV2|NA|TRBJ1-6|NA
CASSAQGYSPLHF
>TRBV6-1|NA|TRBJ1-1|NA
CASSEAGVRAFF
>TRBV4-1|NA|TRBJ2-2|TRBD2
CASSQRIYRLARDTGELFF
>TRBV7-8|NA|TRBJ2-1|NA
CASSAKPATSSYNEQFF
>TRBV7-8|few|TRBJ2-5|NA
CASSLSGETQYF
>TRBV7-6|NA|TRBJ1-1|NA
CASSGRAASYTEAFF
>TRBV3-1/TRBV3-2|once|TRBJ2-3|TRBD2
CASSQDGYGASGAADTQYF
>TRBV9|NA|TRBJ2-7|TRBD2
CASSVVGSGDRNEQYF
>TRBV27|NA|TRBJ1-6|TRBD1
CASSLSADRGQGNSPLHF
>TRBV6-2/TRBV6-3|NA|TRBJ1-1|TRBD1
CASSLTGDRTEAFF
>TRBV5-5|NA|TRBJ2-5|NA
CASSLGAGAAQETQYF
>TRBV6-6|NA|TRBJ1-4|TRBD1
CASNMVQGAANEKLFF
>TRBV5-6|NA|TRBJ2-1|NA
CASSPLGLSSYNEQFF
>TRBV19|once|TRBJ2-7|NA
CASSGRNSPGYEQYF
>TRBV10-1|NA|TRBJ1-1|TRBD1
CASSGDRVTEAFF
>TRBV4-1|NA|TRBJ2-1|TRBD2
CASSRTITSGGAVRLGYEQFF
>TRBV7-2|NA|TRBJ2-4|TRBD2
CASSPRVVTGGKNIQYF
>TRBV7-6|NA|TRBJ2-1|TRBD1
CASSLGTGIYNEQFF
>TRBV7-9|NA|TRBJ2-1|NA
CASSRDYNEQFF
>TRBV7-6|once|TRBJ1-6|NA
CASSLGRAYNSPLHF
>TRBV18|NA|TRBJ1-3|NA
CASSPPSGNTIYF
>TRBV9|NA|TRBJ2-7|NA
CASSVRDGRQEQYF
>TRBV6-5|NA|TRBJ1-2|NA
CASSYRGSPRGYTF
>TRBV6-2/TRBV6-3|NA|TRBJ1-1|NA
CASSFPLDRTGSTEAFF
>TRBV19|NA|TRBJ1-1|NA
CAILQEGSSPEAFF
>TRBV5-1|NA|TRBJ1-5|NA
CASSEQGGNQPQHF
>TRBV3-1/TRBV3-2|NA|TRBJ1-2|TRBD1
CASSQLGQGKDYTF
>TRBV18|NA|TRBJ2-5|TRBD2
CASSPQTSGGGETQYF
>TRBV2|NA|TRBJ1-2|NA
CASRPGRASGYTF
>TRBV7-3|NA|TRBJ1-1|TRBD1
CASSSYDRVWTEAFF
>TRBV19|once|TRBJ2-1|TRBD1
CASSMNPGGSYNEQFF
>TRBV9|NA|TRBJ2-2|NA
CASSVVEEGHRNGELFF
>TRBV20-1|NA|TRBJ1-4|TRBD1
CSASRDRGDEKLFF
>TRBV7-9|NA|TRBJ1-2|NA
CASSYNPRHQNYGYTF
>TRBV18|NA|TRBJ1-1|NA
CASSWTMGNTEAFF
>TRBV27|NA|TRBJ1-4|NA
CATRGGAEKLFF
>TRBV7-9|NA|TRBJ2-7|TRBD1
CASSPPGQGTYEQYF
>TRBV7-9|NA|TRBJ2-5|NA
CASSLLGGEETQYF
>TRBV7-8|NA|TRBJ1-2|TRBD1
CASSLGTGGSDGYTF
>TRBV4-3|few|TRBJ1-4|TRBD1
CASSQEQGAYEKLFF
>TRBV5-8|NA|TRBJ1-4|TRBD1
CASSKGQGAGEKLFF
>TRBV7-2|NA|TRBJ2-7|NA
CASSLNFYEGQYF
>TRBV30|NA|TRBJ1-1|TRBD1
CAWGGTGNTEAFF